A single sample gave rise to the 4 T cell receptor beta chains below, sequenced in a study of shared clonotypes between healthy human individuals. This table comes from immunoSEQ multiplex PCR, and its TCRdb copy is limited to in-frame clones, with some not included. The repertoire holds around 700,000 clones, with roughly 78% as singletons. The sequenced material came from memory CD4+ T cells sorted from blood. Stated subset: CD45RA-negative fraction. All receptors derive from a woman under 40 in good health.

The rearrangement uses TRBV20-1 and TRBJ2-7; D uncertain. V was trimmed by 6 bases and J by 3 bases, leaving 9 bases between them. Germline V gene data show CDR1 as DFQATT and CDR2 as SNEGSKA (reference sequence). The length of the CDR3 is 11 residues. In nucleotides, the CDR3 is TGCAGTGCCGGGCTGGGCTACGAGCAGTACTTC. Protein product: CSAGLGYEQYF.

The chain has TRBV2 and TRBJ1-5, with a tentative D call TRBD1 (5 bases). The CDR3 contains 14 residues. The germline CDR1 and CDR2 sequences are SNHLY and FYNNEI. With 7 bases removed from V and 4 bases from J, the gap between germline ends came to 14 bases. CDR3: CASIGRERNQPQHF. CDR3 DNA: TGTGCCAGCATAGGCAGGGAGAGGAATCAGCCCCAGCATTTT. Variable domain in full (rest from reference TRBV2 and TRBJ1-5): EPEVTQTPSHQVTQMGQEVILRCVPISNHLYFYWYRQILGQKVEFLVSFYNNEISEKSEIFDDQFSVERPDGSNFTLKIRSTKLEDSAMYFCASIGRERNQPQHFGDGTRLSIL.

This clone was detected once. CDR3 coding DNA: TGCGCCAGCAGCACTACTAGCGGGAGGGCCAACGATGAGCAGTTCTTC. It translates to CASSTTSGRANDEQFF. V usage is TRBV5-1 and J usage is TRBJ2-1; the match to TRBD2 covers 13 bases. The CDR3 is 16 residues long. Germline V gene data show CDR1 as SGHRS and CDR2 as YFSETQ. Trimming at V came to 4 bases and at J to 8 bases, leaving 9 bases not matched to a gene. The full variable domain, completed using reference TRBV5-1 and TRBJ2-1, is KAGVTQTPRYLIKTRGQQVTLSCSPISGHRSVSWYQQTPGQGLQFLFEYFSETQRNKGNFPGRFSGRQFSNSRSEMNVSTLELGDSALYLCASSTTSGRANDEQFFGPGTRLTVL.

This clone was seen only a few times. The rearrangement links TRBV2 to TRBJ2-7; D is unresolved. CDR1 and CDR2 from the germline V gene are SNHLY and FYNNEI. The CDR3 runs to 11 residues. V lost 1 base and J lost 12, with 10 bases in between. CDR3 region: CASSEVPSLYF. For the CDR3, the DNA is TGTGCCAGCAGTGAAGTCCCCTCTCTGTACTTC.